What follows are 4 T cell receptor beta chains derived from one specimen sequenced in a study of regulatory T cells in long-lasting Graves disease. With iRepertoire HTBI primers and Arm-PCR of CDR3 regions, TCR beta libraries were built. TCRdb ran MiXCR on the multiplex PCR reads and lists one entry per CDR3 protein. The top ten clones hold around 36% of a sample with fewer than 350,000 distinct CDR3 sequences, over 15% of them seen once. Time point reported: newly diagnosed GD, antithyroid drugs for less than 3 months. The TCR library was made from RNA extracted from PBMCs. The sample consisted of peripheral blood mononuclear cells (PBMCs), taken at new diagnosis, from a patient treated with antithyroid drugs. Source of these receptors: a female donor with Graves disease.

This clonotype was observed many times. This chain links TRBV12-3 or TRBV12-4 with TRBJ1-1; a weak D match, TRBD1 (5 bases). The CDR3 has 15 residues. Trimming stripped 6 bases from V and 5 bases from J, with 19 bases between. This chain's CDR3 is CASSSLWGGDTEAFF. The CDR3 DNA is TGTGCCAGCAGCTCCCTCTGGGGCGGAGATACTGAAGCTTTCTTT.

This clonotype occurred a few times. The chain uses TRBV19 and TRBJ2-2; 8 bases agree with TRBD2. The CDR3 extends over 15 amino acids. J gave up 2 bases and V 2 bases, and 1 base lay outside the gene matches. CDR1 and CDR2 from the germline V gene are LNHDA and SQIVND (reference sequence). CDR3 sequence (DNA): TGTGCCAGTAGTATAAGCGGGAGTAACACCGGGGAGCTGTTTTTT. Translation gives CASSISGSNTGELFF.

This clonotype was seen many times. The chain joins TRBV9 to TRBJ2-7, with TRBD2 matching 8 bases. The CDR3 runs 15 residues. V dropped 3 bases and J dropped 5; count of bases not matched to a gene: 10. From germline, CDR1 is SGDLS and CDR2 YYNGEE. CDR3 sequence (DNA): TGTGCCAGCAGCGGTGGAAGGACTAGCAAGGACGAGCAGTACTTC. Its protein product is CASSGGRTSKDEQYF.

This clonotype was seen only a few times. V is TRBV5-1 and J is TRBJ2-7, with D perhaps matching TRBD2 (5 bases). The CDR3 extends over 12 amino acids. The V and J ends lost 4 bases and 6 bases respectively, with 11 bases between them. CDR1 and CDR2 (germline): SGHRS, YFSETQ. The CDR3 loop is CASSPDFGEQYF. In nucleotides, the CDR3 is TGCGCCAGCAGCCCGGACTTCGGCGAGCAGTACTTC.